The 32 T cell receptor beta chains presented below share a single source sample, sequenced in a study of beta chain features in type 1 diabetes. Of the isolated RNA, all was reverse transcribed, and so the sequenced material was expressed TCRB transcripts. The data were produced by immunoSEQ multiplex PCR, yet TCRdb's version contains in-frame clones alone and is incomplete. The table has about 320,000 clones, around 13% seen once; the top ten hold more than 6.5%. Sequencing was performed on central memory CD4+ T cells from blood. The receptors shown here come from a man aged 25 to 45 in good health.

The chain combines TRBV11-2 with TRBJ2-1; no definite D call. Trimming shortened V by 1 base and J by 2 bases, and 9 bases separated the two germline ends. Germline V lookup: CDR1 SGHAT, CDR2 FQNNGV. This CDR3 has 15 amino acids. CDR3 in amino acids: CASSLAMQAYNEQFF. The CDR3 nucleotides read TGTGCCAGCAGCTTAGCTATGCAGGCCTACAATGAGCAGTTCTTC.

V gene TRBV27 combines with J gene TRBJ1-2; D may be TRBD1 (6 bases). Germline V lookup: CDR1 MNHEY, CDR2 SMNVEV (reference sequence). The V gene lost 6 bases and the J gene lost 8 bases, with 19 bases spanning the gap. This CDR3 is 14 amino acids long. The DNA for the CDR3 is TGTGCCAGCAGCCCTCGAGGGGGGTACGGGGGCTACACCTTC. This codes for CASSPRGGYGGYTF.

This clone was detected many times. This chain links TRBV10-3 with TRBJ1-5; D is undetermined. CDR1 and CDR2 (germline): ENHRY, SYGVKD. The CDR3 has 14 residues. Trimming removed 2 bases from V and 7 bases from J, with 12 bases in between. The CDR3 sequence is CAISEVLSGQPQHF. In nucleotides, the CDR3 is TGTGCCATCAGTGAGGTATTAAGTGGACAGCCCCAGCATTTT.

A note on this clone: This is likely an artifact of a read error, given a far larger clone one base away. The rearrangement uses TRBV11-3 and TRBJ2-3; 7 bases line up with TRBD1. The V gene end was trimmed by 3 bases and the J gene end by 1 base; junction bases not matched to a gene: 1. Germline V lookup: CDR1 SGHNT, CDR2 YENEEA. The CDR3 contains 14 residues. DNA for the CDR3: TGTGCCAGCAGCTTGGGACAGCGCACAGATACGCAGTATTTT. Residues: CASSLGQRTDTQYF.

This clone turned up a few times. The chain employs TRBV11-3 and TRBJ1-5; a possible D gene is TRBD1 (6 bases). Germline CDR1 reads SGHNT; CDR2 reads YENEEA. Trimming shortened V by 1 base and J by 9 bases, and 13 bases separated the two germline ends. CDR3 size: 14 residues. CDR3 in DNA: TGTGCCAGCAGCTTAGGGACAGCGAATGCGCCCCAGCATTTT. It translates to CASSLGTANAPQHF.

As DNA, the CDR3 is TGCAGCGCCTCCGGGGGGGGATCCGGCAATGAGCAGTTCTTC. Amino acid sequence: CSASGGGSGNEQFF. The chain recombines TRBV29-1 with TRBJ2-1; 8 bases align to TRBD2. The CDR3 is made up of 14 amino acids. Trimming at V came to 7 bases and at J to 6 bases, leaving 11 bases not matched to a gene. The V gene's germline CDR1 is SQVTM and CDR2 ANQGSEA.

This clone was counted ten times or more. The chain uses TRBV29-1 and TRBJ2-7, with TRBD2 matching 8 bases. The CDR3 runs to 11 residues. The germline V gene encodes CDR1 SQVTM and CDR2 ANQGSEA. J was trimmed by 9 bases and V by 7 bases; bases with no gene match: 8. The CDR3 nucleotides read TGCAGCGCCGACCTAGCGGGCGGGCAGTACTTC. This translates into CSADLAGGQYF.

CDR3 sequence (DNA): TGCAGTGCTAAGAACCAAAACATTCAGTACTTC. This translates into CSAKNQNIQYF. This chain connects TRBV20-1 to TRBJ2-4; D remains unclear. This CDR3 is 11 amino acids long. Trimming removed 4 bases at V and 5 bases at J, with 6 bases between. Germline values: CDR1 DFQATT, CDR2 SNEGSKA (reference sequence).

The rearrangement joins TRBV5-1 to TRBJ2-3, with 11 bases lining up with TRBD2. With 4 bases clipped from V and 3 bases from J, the junction kept 7 bases outside the gene matches. This CDR3 spans 16 amino acids. The germline gives CDR1 SGHRS, CDR2 YFSETQ. CDR3 DNA sequence: TGCGCCAGCAGCGCCTCTAGCGGGGGGTCGACAGATACGCAGTATTTT. Its translation: CASSASSGGSTDTQYF.

This clone was counted a few times. The rearrangement uses TRBV18 and TRBJ2-5; TRBD1 matches at 7 bases. The CDR3 contains 15 residues. Trimming took 3 bases from V and 2 from J; bases not matched to a gene: 6. Germline CDR1 reads KGHSH; CDR2 reads LQKENI. The CDR3 loop reads CASSPGDRAQETQYF. The CDR3 DNA reads as TGTGCCAGCTCACCGGGTGACAGGGCACAAGAGACCCAGTACTTC. Variable domain in full (rest from reference TRBV18 and TRBJ2-5): NAGVMQNPRHLVRRRGQEARLRCSPMKGHSHVYWYRQLPEEGLKFMVYLQKENIIDESGMPKERFSAEFPKEGPSILRIQQVVRGDSAAYFCASSPGDRAQETQYFGPGTRLLVL.

The chain recombines TRBV7-8 with TRBJ2-1, with 11 bases matching TRBD2. The CDR3 has 15 amino acids. The junction had 8 bases not matched to a gene; V was cut back by 4 bases and J by 9 bases. Germline loops: CDR1 SGHVS, CDR2 FQNEAQ. The CDR3 region is CASSSSSGRGGEQFF. Written as DNA, the CDR3 is TGTGCCAGCAGCTCAAGTAGCGGGAGGGGCGGTGAGCAGTTCTTC.

The V gene is TRBV30, the J gene TRBJ1-5, with D unresolved. This CDR3 has 14 residues. Germline V gene data show CDR1 as GTSNPN and CDR2 as SVGIG (reference sequence). The V and J ends lost 3 bases and 4 bases respectively, with 13 bases between them. CDR3 DNA: TGTGCCTGGAGCGGCGGCCAGGCAAATCAGCCCCAGCATTTT. It specifies CAWSGGQANQPQHF.

This clone has more than one count but fewer than ten. This chain joins TRBV7-3 and TRBJ1-2; a possible D gene is TRBD1 (6 bases). Germline assignment: CDR1 SGHTA and CDR2 FQGTGA. This CDR3 is 15 amino acids long. Trimming removed 5 bases from V and 1 base from J, with 14 bases in between. The CDR3 sequence is CASSPTGTFNYGYTF. The CDR3 DNA reads TGTGCCAGCAGCCCAACAGGGACGTTTAACTATGGCTACACCTTC.

Comment on this clone: Different DNA sequences within this sample yield the same CDR3. V is TRBV5-4 and J is TRBJ2-5; D ambiguous. V dropped 0 bases and J dropped 5 bases, with 5 bases sitting between them. Germline V gives CDR1 SGHNT, CDR2 YYREEE (reference sequence). This CDR3 is built from 12 residues. The CDR3 nucleotides are TGTGCCAGCAGCTTGGTGGGCGAGACCCAGTACTTC. This encodes CASSLVGETQYF.

This clone showed up just a few times. CDR3: CASRDSSSYEQYF. DNA of the CDR3: TGTGCCAGCAGGGACTCCAGCTCCTACGAGCAGTACTTC. The J gene is TRBJ2-7, the V gene TRBV6-5; a possible D gene is TRBD2 (5 bases). Trimming removed 6 bases from V and 0 bases from J, with 9 bases in between. The CDR3 covers 13 residues. Germline lookup yields CDR1 MNHEY and CDR2 SVGAGI.

This clone has a count of ten or more. This sequence joins TRBV5-1 and TRBJ1-2; D not resolved. From germline, CDR1 is SGHRS and CDR2 YFSETQ. Trimming left V 1 base short and J 2 bases short, with 9 bases between. The CDR3 sequence is 14 residues long. The CDR3 loop reads CASSLHQMNYGYTF. The CDR3 DNA is TGCGCCAGCAGCTTGCATCAGATGAACTATGGCTACACCTTC.

The chain recombines TRBV9 with TRBJ2-7; TRBD2 matches at 7 bases. Germline CDR1 reads SGDLS; CDR2 reads YYNGEE. The CDR3 sequence is 15 residues long. The V gene end was trimmed by 5 bases and the J gene end by 3 bases; junction bases not matched to a gene: 11. For the CDR3, the DNA is TGTGCCAGCAGTGGAAGACTAGCCCTTAACTACGAGCAGTACTTC. This translates into CASSGRLALNYEQYF.

In its sample, this clone was seen a few times. The V and J genes are TRBV4-1 and TRBJ1-2; D unclear. The CDR3 consists of 11 residues. CDR1 is MGHRA, CDR2 YSYEKL, per germline. The V gene lost 1 base and the J gene lost 7 bases, with 4 bases spanning the gap. CDR3 residues: CASSQVGGYTF. For the CDR3, the DNA is TGCGCCAGCAGCCAAGTGGGTGGCTACACCTTC.

This clone has more than one count but fewer than ten. The chain joins TRBV5-5 to TRBJ2-5; 11 nucleotides line up with TRBD2. This CDR3 is 16 amino acids long. After removal of 2 bases from V and 1 base from J, the junction contained 4 bases not matched to a gene. The V gene's germline CDR1 is SGHKS and CDR2 YYEKEE (reference sequence). The CDR3 DNA is TGTGCCAGCAGCTTCGCTAGCGGGAGGATCCAAGAGACCCAGTACTTC. Its translation: CASSFASGRIQETQYF.

J is TRBJ1-1 and V is TRBV11-2; D gene uncertain. The germline gives CDR1 SGHAT, CDR2 FQNNGV. V gave up 1 base and J gave up 6 bases, with 9 bases separating them. The length of the CDR3 is 13 residues. CDR3 in DNA: TGTGCCAGCAGCTTAGGACACTACGCTGAAGCTTTCTTT. Amino acids: CASSLGHYAEAFF.

This chain uses TRBV4-1 with TRBJ1-1, with TRBD1 identical over 9 bases. The CDR3 runs 16 residues. V shed 2 bases and J 8 bases; nucleotides not matched to a gene: 12. CDR1 is MGHRA, CDR2 YSYEKL, per germline. The CDR3 DNA follows: TGCGCCAGCAGCCAAACCCACAGGGGGCGAAACATCGAAGCTTTCTTT. Protein product: CASSQTHRGRNIEAFF.

This clone was recorded a few times. CDR3 residues: CASSLTLGPTYEQYF. CDR3 DNA: TGCGCCAGCAGCTTAACCCTGGGTCCGACCTACGAGCAGTACTTC. This chain joins TRBV5-1 and TRBJ2-7; no reliable D call. This CDR3 has 15 amino acids. Trimming took 2 bases from V and 2 from J, leaving 14 bases between them. CDR1 and CDR2 from the germline V gene are SGHRS and YFSETQ.

V and J are TRBV28 and TRBJ2-5; unclear D gene. V shed 6 bases and J shed 9 bases, with 20 bases lying between them. The CDR3 extends over 14 amino acids. Germline assignment: CDR1 MDHEN and CDR2 SYDVKM. The CDR3 is CASSPPDRPAAQYF. CDR3 nucleotide sequence: TGTGCCAGCAGCCCCCCCGACCGGCCTGCGGCCCAGTACTTC. Filled out from reference TRBV28 and TRBJ2-5, the complete variable domain reads DVKVTQSSRYLVKRTGEKVFLECVQDMDHENMFWYRQDPGLGLRLIYFSYDVKMKEKGDIPEGYSVSREKKERFSLILESASTNQTSMYLCASSPPDRPAAQYFGPGTRLLVL.

V gene TRBV4-3 combines with J gene TRBJ2-1; no definite D call. CDR3 size: 13 residues. Germline lookup yields CDR1 LGHNA and CDR2 YSLEER. Trimming left V 0 bases short and J 6 bases short, with 6 bases between. The CDR3: CASSQELRNEQFF. DNA of the CDR3: TGCGCCAGCAGCCAAGAACTGCGCAATGAGCAGTTCTTC.

This clone was counted many times. CDR3 in amino acids: CASSRIPGQRTYEQYF. The CDR3 region has the DNA TGTGCCAGCTCACGAATCCCGGGACAGAGAACCTACGAGCAGTACTTC. The rearrangement links TRBV18 to TRBJ2-7; 7 bases are a match to TRBD1. The CDR3 has 16 amino acids. Trimming at V came to 4 bases and at J to 2 bases, leaving 11 bases not matched to a gene. CDR1 KGHSH and CDR2 LQKENI come from the germline V gene.

In this sample, this clone turned up a few times. The chain employs TRBV14 and TRBJ2-6, with D hard to call. Trimming took 0 bases from V and 11 from J, leaving 14 bases between them. The length of the CDR3 is 15 residues. CDR1 and CDR2 from the germline V gene are SGHDN and FVKESK. The CDR3 here is CASSQDGQTRDVLTF. The CDR3 nucleotides are TGTGCCAGCAGCCAAGATGGGCAGACCCGCGACGTCCTGACTTTC.

This chain connects TRBV6-6 to TRBJ2-5; D gene unclear. Between the trimmed V and J ends, which lost 5 bases and 5 bases, there was a span of 15 bases. This CDR3 is built from 14 residues. CDR1 is MNHNY and CDR2 is SVGAGI in the germline V gene (reference sequence). CDR3 DNA: TGTGCCAGCAGTACATCCACGGACGGGGAGACCCAGTACTTC. Its translation is CASSTSTDGETQYF.

The rearrangement joins TRBV4-2 to TRBJ2-1, with 11 bases fitting TRBD2. Per the germline V gene, CDR1 is LGHNA and CDR2 is YNFKEQ. Trimming cost V 0 bases and J 10 bases; bases outside gene matches: 8. This CDR3 is built from 16 residues. In nucleotides, the CDR3 is TGTGCCAGCAGCCAAGACATACTAGCGGGAGAGAGCGAGCAGTTCTTC. Amino acid sequence: CASSQDILAGESEQFF.

Many counts were recorded for this clone. The V gene is TRBV28, the J gene TRBJ2-2; D possibly corresponds to TRBD1 (5 bases). The germline V gene has CDR1 MDHEN and CDR2 SYDVKM. CDR3 length: 14 residues. Trimming took 4 bases from V and 4 from J, leaving 10 bases between them. CDR3 nucleotides: TGTGCCAGCAGTTCCCAGGGTAGCACCGGGGAGCTGTTTTTT. Protein: CASSSQGSTGELFF.

The chain employs TRBV7-2 and TRBJ1-2; 7 bases are a match to TRBD1. Germline CDR1 reads SGHTA; CDR2 reads FQGNSA. The CDR3 spans 14 residues. Unmatched junction bases numbered 6, after V lost 4 bases and J lost 4 bases. The CDR3 sequence is CASSSQQGFYGYTF. CDR3 sequence (DNA): TGTGCCAGCAGCTCCCAACAGGGGTTCTATGGCTACACCTTC. Complete variable domain (other parts from reference TRBV7-2 and TRBJ1-2): GAGVSQSPSNKVTEKGKDVELRCDPISGHTALYWYRQSLGQGLEFLIYFQGNSAPDKSGLPSDRFSAERTGGSVSTLTIQRTQQEDSAVYLCASSSQQGFYGYTFGSGTRLTVV.

The gene calls are TRBV7-9 and TRBJ1-1; D remains ambiguous. The CDR3 is 14 amino acids. The V end lost 8 bases, the J end lost 6 bases, and 19 bases lay between the germline ends. CDR1 is SEHNR and CDR2 is FQNEAQ in the germline V gene (reference sequence). CDR3 sequence: CASQRGGKSSEAFF. CDR3 DNA sequence: TGTGCCAGCCAAAGAGGTGGGAAGAGCTCTGAAGCTTTCTTT.

This clone was recorded at least ten times. Sequence at one end of the junction differs from germline and may be a read error. The rearrangement uses TRBV19 and TRBJ2-1; 11 nucleotides line up with TRBD1. Germline CDR1 and CDR2: LNHDA and SQIVND (reference sequence). The CDR3 consists of 14 residues. DNA for the CDR3: TGTGCGAGTAGGGACAGGGGGGCCATGAATGAGCAGTTCTTC. Amino acid sequence: CASRDRGAMNEQFF.